This T cell receptor beta chain originates from a study of molecular identifiers for immune sequencing clone quantification (dated by TCRdb to 2017 to 2018). About the full investigation: For a replicate experiment, RNA from about 20,000 or 100,000 naive CD8 T cells was divided into five aliquots, of which four were sequenced. This methods study used CD8 T cells to benchmark TCR RNA copy counting and molecular-identifier clustering-based TCR repertoire sequencing (MIDCIRS).

The V end gives up 7 bases and the J end 4 bases, leaving 8 bases in the junction not matched to a gene. From the cysteine up to the phenylalanine, the CDR3 has a length of 15 residues. CDR3 DNA is the only sequence kept; it has 45 bases, read in frame from the first base. CDR1 MNHEY and CDR2 SMNVEV were looked up in the germline V gene (reference sequence). Broader findings and caveats from the paper: Spiked-in Jurkat TCR RNA (approximately 10 copies' worth), which is not part of the donor repertoire, was contained in the naive libraries. In CMV-specific effector cells, clones with more than 20 RNA copies accounted for over 99% of molecules, whereas in naive cells such clones accounted for under 1%. A single cell's worth of spiked-in Jurkat TCR RNA was reported detectable even among one million naive CD8 T cells. About three recovered TCR RNA copies per cell were obtained by modeling, versus roughly 9.7 by digital PCR, implying a capture efficiency of about 30%. When barcode sub-clustering was left out, chimeric consensus sequences inflated TCR diversity, with chimeras reaching as high as 47%. Highly expanded clone sizes could be underestimated because identical TCR molecules may share a barcode.

Naive CD8 T cell libraries were made from around 20,000 to 1,000,000 sorted cells using 10%, 30% or 50% of purified RNA. Naive CD8 T cells were FACS-sorted as CD8+CD4-CCR7+CD45RA+ on a BD FACSAria II into RLT Plus buffer. To test detection sensitivity, Jurkat RNA equal to approximately 10 TCR copies was added to samples of about 17,000-1,100,000 naive CD8 T cells. CD8 T cells were enriched with RosetteSep CD8+ T Cell Enrichment Cocktail and Ficoll-Paque, followed by ACK red cell lysis. Library preparation employed PCR. TCRdb lists the instrument as Illumina HiSeq 4000. Bulk TCR libraries were made following a previously described method, with the TCR primers given in Table S5. Purification of total RNA was performed with the Qiagen AllPrep DNA/RNA kit. Before analysis, reads from multiple sequencing runs of the same library were pooled. Per the original workflow: Only reads with exact TCR constant sequence were kept, trimmed to 150 nt, and grouped by their 12-nt molecular barcodes. Reads in each barcode group were sub-clustered using a 15% Levenshtein threshold, and a quality-weighted consensus sequence was built for each RNA molecule. Non-functional sequences were filtered out, along with any lower-count sequence sitting one edit away from another sequence. Based on fitting two negative binomial distributions, any barcode sub-cluster with under 20% of the maximum read count was discarded. TCRdb trimmed the raw reads at Q25, called clones with MiXCR and kept productive beta chains. CDR3 protein duplicates are merged, each entry listing the most common genes and DNA. The V and J calls follow TCRdb's processing rather than the paper's. The sample table contains just under 650,000 distinct CDR3 sequences; only one count was recorded for about 20% of them. Clones ranked in the top ten supply under 0.95% of the sample.

This clonotype was detected ten times or more. Its recognized antigen is unknown. The record has no base qualities; no much larger clone is one base away. The sequence derives from a human donor in good health. Some libraries in this study had Jurkat cell RNA spiked in. The rearrangement joined TRBV27 to TRBJ2-1; 9 of the junction bases match TRBD2. Material for sequencing was naive CD8+ T cells from blood, with Jurkat cell RNA spiked in. The sample's cell subset or site, from its label and the paper: FACS-sorted CD8+CD4-CCR7+CD45RA+ naive T cells. CDR3 loop: CASILVTSGYNEQFF. The nucleotides read TGTGCCAGCATACTAGTGACTAGCGGTTACAATGAGCAGTTCTTC.